One and the same sample provided the 25 T cell receptor beta chains below, sequenced in a study of blood T cell repertoires in COVID-19. The method was immunoSEQ multiplex PCR; TCRdb's version includes in-frame clones alone and lacks a portion of them. This table has just under 150,000 clones, over 80% appearing once. The source material was peripheral blood. These receptors all stem from a woman between 45 and 60 years old with acute or convalescent COVID-19.

V is TRBV11-2 and J is TRBJ1-1; D call uncertain. Germline V lookup: CDR1 SGHAT, CDR2 FQNNGV. Trimming took off 2 bases at V and 1 base at J, with 8 bases between the two ends. CDR3 length: 14 residues. Written as DNA, the CDR3 is TGTGCCAGCAGCTTACGAGGAGGGAACACTGAAGCTTTCTTT. Translation gives CASSLRGGNTEAFF.

J is TRBJ2-3 and V is TRBV7-6; 15 bases fit TRBD2. Germline CDR1 and CDR2: SGHVS and FNYEAQ. The CDR3 runs to 17 residues. V was clipped by 5 bases and J by 5 bases; unmatched bases: 8. CDR3 amino acids: CASSLWTSGGALDTQYF. CDR3 DNA: TGTGCCAGCAGCCTATGGACTAGCGGGGGGGCCTTAGATACGCAGTATTTT.

CDR3 DNA: TGTGCCAGCAGTGGAATAGGGGCCTACGGCTACACCTTC. As protein: CASSGIGAYGYTF. This chain joins TRBV28 and TRBJ1-2; possibly TRBD1 for D (5 bases). Germline lookup yields CDR1 MDHEN and CDR2 SYDVKM. V was shortened by 5 bases and J by 8 bases, with 15 bases between the two germline ends. CDR3 length: 13 residues.

The chain has TRBV6-5 and TRBJ2-7; 10 bases are a match to TRBD2. J lost 1 base, V lost 6 bases, and 6 bases had no gene match. There are 15 residues in the CDR3. CDR1 is MNHEY, CDR2 SVGAGI, per germline. Here the CDR3 DNA reads TGTGCCAGCAGCCAGCGGGAGGGCCGGTCCTACGAGCAGTACTTC. Protein: CASSQREGRSYEQYF.

V usage is TRBV5-4 and J usage is TRBJ2-1, with TRBD2 matching 8 bases. Germline trimming cut 1 base from V and 8 bases from J; bases unmatched to any gene: 8. The CDR3 extends over 15 amino acids. Germline V lookup: CDR1 SGHNT, CDR2 YYREEE (reference sequence). The DNA of the CDR3 is TGTGCCAGCAGCTTGAGACTAGCGTATGATTATGAGCAGTTCTTC. Translation: CASSLRLAYDYEQFF.

The chain carries TRBV4-2 and TRBJ2-2; tentatively, D is TRBD2 (5 bases). The length of the CDR3 is 16 residues. Trimming cost V 3 bases and J 0 bases, with 11 bases left between them. Germline CDR1 reads LGHNA; CDR2 reads YNFKEQ. The CDR3 loop is CASSQWTPPNTGELFF. The CDR3 DNA sequence: TGTGCCAGCAGCCAGTGGACTCCCCCGAACACCGGGGAGCTGTTTTTT.

The chain has TRBV18 and TRBJ1-5; D is uncertain. The CDR3 spans 12 residues. Germline-derived CDR1 and CDR2 are KGHSH and LQKENI. V gave up 6 bases and J gave up 5 bases, with 8 bases separating them. For the CDR3, the DNA is TGTGCCAGCTCTCGTCAGGATCAGCCCCAGCATTTT. Protein product: CASSRQDQPQHF.

The genes are TRBV7-9 and TRBJ2-2, with 9 bases fitting TRBD1. In germline, CDR1 is SEHNR, CDR2 FQNEAQ (reference sequence). The CDR3 has 14 residues. V was clipped by 4 bases and J by 5 bases; unmatched bases: 2. The CDR3, as DNA: TGTGCCAGCAGCTCCGGACAGGGGACCGGGGAGCTGTTTTTT. It translates to CASSSGQGTGELFF.

The chain couples TRBV2 to TRBJ2-2; a weak D match, TRBD2 (6 bases). Germline-derived CDR1 and CDR2 are SNHLY and FYNNEI. This CDR3 has 17 residues. V gave up 4 bases and J gave up 8 bases, with 23 bases separating them. CDR3 coding DNA: TGTGCCAGCAGTGGGACTAATTATGGCGGGTCGGGAGGGGAGCTGTTTTTT. Amino acids: CASSGTNYGGSGGELFF.

V is TRBV3-1 (or the pseudogene TRBV3-2) and J is TRBJ1-2; maybe TRBD1 (6 bases). The germline V gene encodes CDR1 LGHDT and CDR2 YNNKEL (reference sequence). The V end lost 5 bases, the J end lost 8 bases, and 12 bases lay between the germline ends. The CDR3 has 12 amino acids. The CDR3 bases are TGTGCCAGCAGCTCCACAGGGATGGGCTACACCTTC. Translation: CASSSTGMGYTF.

The V and J genes are TRBV18 and TRBJ2-7; D not resolved. Germline lookup yields CDR1 KGHSH and CDR2 LQKENI. With 1 base removed from V and 1 base from J, the gap between germline ends came to 8 bases. CDR3 size: 14 residues. The CDR3 coding sequence is TGTGCCAGCTCACCACATCCGGTTTCCTACGAGCAGTACTTC. This codes for CASSPHPVSYEQYF.

J is TRBJ2-7 and V is TRBV2; no clear D. V shed 3 bases and J shed 3 bases, with 12 bases lying between them. The CDR3 length is 14 residues. Germline assignment: CDR1 SNHLY and CDR2 FYNNEI. This CDR3 is CASSESANLYEQYF. The CDR3 DNA reads as TGTGCCAGCAGTGAGTCAGCGAATCTCTACGAGCAGTACTTC. Using reference TRBV2 and TRBJ2-7 for the parts outside the CDR3, the full variable domain is EPEVTQTPSHQVTQMGQEVILRCVPISNHLYFYWYRQILGQKVEFLVSFYNNEISEKSEIFDDQFSVERPDGSNFTLKIRSTKLEDSAMYFCASSESANLYEQYFGPGTRLTVT.

Only a few counts were recorded for this clone. J is TRBJ2-2 and V is TRBV7-9, with 11 bases matching TRBD1. V shed 5 bases, J shed 5 bases, and the junction held 7 bases outside the gene matches. Germline CDR1 SEHNR, CDR2 FQNEAQ (reference sequence). The CDR3 is 16 residues long. The CDR3 DNA reads TGTGCCAGCAGCGCATATGGGACAGGGGGGACCGGGGAGCTGTTTTTT. Translating gives CASSAYGTGGTGELFF.

This sequence joins TRBV9 and TRBJ2-1; 9 nucleotides match TRBD2. The trim removed 0 bases at V and 9 bases at J, leaving 4 bases unmatched. The CDR3 sequence is 14 residues long. Germline V gene sequence: CDR1 SGDLS, CDR2 YYNGEE. The CDR3 spells CASSVGGGAIEQFF. The CDR3 DNA reads as TGTGCCAGCAGCGTAGGCGGGGGGGCTATTGAGCAGTTCTTC.

This chain joins TRBV7-9 and TRBJ2-7, with D tentatively TRBD2 (7 bases). The CDR3 is 14 residues long. Trimming pared 7 bases from V and 6 bases from J, leaving 19 bases between. Germline loops: CDR1 SEHNR, CDR2 FQNEAQ (reference sequence). The CDR3 is CASKRGGGDGEQYF. Here the CDR3 DNA reads TGTGCCAGCAAAAGGGGAGGGGGTGACGGCGAGCAGTACTTC.

The CDR3 coding sequence is TGTGCCAGCAGTTCCTGGGCAGGGGTCTTCAATGAGCAGTTCTTC. Translating it yields CASSSWAGVFNEQFF. The chain links TRBV27 to TRBJ2-1, with D possibly TRBD1 on 6 matching bases. Germline CDR1 reads MNHEY; CDR2 reads SMNVEV (reference sequence). There are 15 residues in the CDR3. The germline V and J ends were trimmed by 4 bases and 6 bases, with 16 bases remaining between them.

Notes on this clone: This sample includes further DNA sequences coding for the same CDR3. This chain uses TRBV9 with TRBJ1-1, with 7 bases fitting TRBD1. The CDR3 extends over 13 amino acids. V lost 2 bases, J lost 5 bases, and 3 bases stayed unmatched. Germline values: CDR1 SGDLS, CDR2 YYNGEE. CDR3 nucleotides: TGTGCCAGCAGCGTCGACAGGGTAACTGAAGCTTTCTTT. It is translated as CASSVDRVTEAFF.

The chain is built from TRBV23-1 and TRBJ2-6; TRBD1 aligns across 8 bases. TRBV23-1 is an ORF, and what it does is uncertain. With 2 bases clipped from V and 2 bases from J, the junction kept 2 bases outside the gene matches. This CDR3 has 16 residues. CDR3 sequence reads: CASSQTGGTGANVLTF. The CDR3 DNA follows: TGCGCCAGCAGTCAAACAGGGGGTACTGGGGCCAACGTCCTGACTTTC.

The DNA for the CDR3 is TGTGCCAGCTCACCAGGGGCGAGTGAAAAACTGTTTTTT. This sequence encodes CASSPGASEKLFF. V is TRBV18 and J is TRBJ1-4; perhaps TRBD1 as D (5 bases). Between the trimmed V and J ends, which lost 2 bases and 7 bases, there was a span of 8 bases. From germline, CDR1 is KGHSH and CDR2 LQKENI. The CDR3 is 13 amino acids.

The rearrangement joins TRBV5-4 to TRBJ2-3; TRBD2 matches 15 bases. Germline CDR1 reads SGHNT; CDR2 reads YYREEE (reference sequence). There are 18 residues in the CDR3. Losses at the gene ends were 4 bases for V and 6 bases for J; bases not matched to a gene: 12. DNA for the CDR3: TGTGCCAGCAGCCGATGGACTAGCGGGGGGGCCGCGGGGGATACGCAGTATTTT. Its protein product is CASSRWTSGGAAGDTQYF.

The rearrangement uses TRBV29-1 and TRBJ2-3; 7 positions match TRBD1. In germline, CDR1 is SQVTM, CDR2 ANQGSEA. This CDR3 is 13 amino acids long. V lost 4 bases, J lost 3 bases, and 4 bases stayed unmatched. For the CDR3, the DNA is TGCAGCGTTGGACAGGGTGGTACAGATACGCAGTATTTT. This translates into CSVGQGGTDTQYF.

The chain combines TRBV9 with TRBJ1-3; D gene unclear. Trimming took 0 bases from V and 0 from J, leaving 10 bases between them. The V gene's germline CDR1 is SGDLS and CDR2 YYNGEE. This CDR3 contains 16 residues. The chain's CDR3 is CASSVAGPFSGNTIYF. The CDR3 nucleotides are TGTGCCAGCAGCGTAGCTGGGCCTTTCTCTGGAAACACCATATATTTT.

The chain links TRBV11-3 to TRBJ2-5, with TRBD2 matching over 7 bases. Germline assignment: CDR1 SGHNT and CDR2 YENEEA. J gave up 6 bases and V 0 bases, and 4 bases lay outside the gene matches. The CDR3 length is 14 residues. The CDR3 spells CASSLEGRVQTQYF. DNA for the CDR3: TGTGCCAGCAGCTTAGAAGGGAGGGTACAGACCCAGTACTTC.

The genes are TRBV11-1 and TRBJ1-1, with 7 bases identical to TRBD1. The V gene end was trimmed by 0 bases and the J gene end by 5 bases; junction bases not matched to a gene: 3. This CDR3 comprises 14 residues. Germline V gene data show CDR1 as SGHAT and CDR2 as FQDESV (reference sequence). CDR3 in amino acids: CASSLARGKTEAFF. The CDR3 nucleotides read TGTGCCAGCAGCTTAGCCAGGGGGAAGACTGAAGCTTTCTTT.

The rearrangement joins TRBV4-2 to TRBJ2-2; TRBD2 matches 11 bases. Germline trimming cut 1 base from V and 0 bases from J; bases unmatched to any gene: 7. Germline V lookup: CDR1 LGHNA, CDR2 YNFKEQ. This CDR3 contains 19 residues. CDR3 protein: CASSQVLAGGYANTGELFF. The CDR3, as DNA: TGTGCCAGCAGCCAAGTTCTAGCGGGGGGCTATGCGAACACCGGGGAGCTGTTTTTT.